The clone carrying this T cell receptor (beta chain) was seen many times. Its antigen is not known. TCRdb passed the PCR reads through MiXCR, listing each CDR3 protein once. Found here are hundreds of thousands of distinct CDR3 sequences, about 25% of them singletons; the top ten hold around 0.78%. V shed 8 bases and J shed 4 bases, with 14 bases lying between them. CDR3 length: 14 amino acids. Germline CDR1 reads SEHNR; CDR2 reads FQNEAQ (reference sequence). These data come from a study of molecular identifiers for immune sequencing clone quantification. Study outcomes and limitations: Effector cells kept over 98% of their molecules in clones above 20 RNA copies, while naive cells kept under 1% there. Identical TCR molecules that share a barcode could lead to an underestimation of highly expanded clone sizes.

The V call is TRBV7-9, the J call TRBJ1-4, with D uncertain. Sequencing used naive CD8+ T cells from blood, with Jurkat cell RNA spiked in. Subset indicated: FACS-sorted CD8+CD4-CCR7+CD45RA+ naive T cells. This receptor was taken from a human donor in good health. Some libraries in this study had Jurkat cell RNA spiked in. CDR3 loop: CASRPGWDNEKLFF. The CDR3 DNA reads TGTGCCAGCCGTCCGGGCTGGGATAATGAAAAACTGTTTTTT.